This T cell receptor (beta chain) is drawn from a study of response to subunit inactivated influenza vaccine. TCRdb itself ran the RT-PCR reads through MiXCR, one entry per CDR3 protein. Here the sample spans about 540,000 distinct CDR3 sequences, approximately 22% being singletons. This clonotype has a single count. V was shortened by 0 bases and J by 8 bases, with 9 bases between the two germline ends. The CDR3 extends over 13 amino acids. CDR1 and CDR2 from the germline V gene are SGHNT and YENEEA. The same sample was also studied in work on T cells expressing NK-cell markers. Per that study: Researchers built TCR beta cDNA using 5'RACE template switching with UMIs.

This sample comprised CD4+ T cells sorted from PBMCs, obtained about 11 days after vaccination. This sequence joins TRBV11-3 and TRBJ2-3; D gene ambiguous. The sequence derives from a man aged 45-65 years who received an inactivated influenza vaccine. The CDR3 DNA follows: TGTGCCAGCAGCTTAGATCTTCGAGCTACGCAGTATTTT. Amino acids: CASSLDLRATQYF.